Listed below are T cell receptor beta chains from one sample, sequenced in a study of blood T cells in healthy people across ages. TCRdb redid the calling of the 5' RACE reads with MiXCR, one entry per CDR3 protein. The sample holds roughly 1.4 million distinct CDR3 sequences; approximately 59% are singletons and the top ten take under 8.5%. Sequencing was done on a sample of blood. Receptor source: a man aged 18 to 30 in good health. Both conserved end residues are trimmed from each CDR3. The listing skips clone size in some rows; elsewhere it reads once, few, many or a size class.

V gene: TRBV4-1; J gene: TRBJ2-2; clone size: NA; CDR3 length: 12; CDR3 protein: ASSQIRETGELF
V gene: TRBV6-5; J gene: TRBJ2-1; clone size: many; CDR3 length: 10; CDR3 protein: ASSPGSNEQF
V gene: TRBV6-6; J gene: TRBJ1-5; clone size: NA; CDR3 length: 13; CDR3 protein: ASTLTMGPPLPQH
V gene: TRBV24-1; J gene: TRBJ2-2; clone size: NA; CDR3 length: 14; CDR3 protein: ATSDSGSDGTGELF
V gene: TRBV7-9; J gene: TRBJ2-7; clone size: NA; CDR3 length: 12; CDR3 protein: ASSTPSGSYEQY
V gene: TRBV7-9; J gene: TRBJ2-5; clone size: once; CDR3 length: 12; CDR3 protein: ASSLIADQETQY
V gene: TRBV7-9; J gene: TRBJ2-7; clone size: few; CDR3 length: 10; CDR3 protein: ASSYTGNEQY
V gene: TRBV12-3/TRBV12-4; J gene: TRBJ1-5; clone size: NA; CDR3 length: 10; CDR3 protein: ASSTGVQPQH
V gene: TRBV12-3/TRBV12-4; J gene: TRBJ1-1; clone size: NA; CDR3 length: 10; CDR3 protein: ASNPGPTEAF
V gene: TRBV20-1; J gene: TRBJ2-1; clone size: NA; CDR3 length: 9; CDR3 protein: SARGQTEQF
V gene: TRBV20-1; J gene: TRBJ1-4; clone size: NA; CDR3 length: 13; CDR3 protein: SATSGDGLAGKLF
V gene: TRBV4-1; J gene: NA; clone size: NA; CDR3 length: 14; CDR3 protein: ASSRGLAGSPGEQY
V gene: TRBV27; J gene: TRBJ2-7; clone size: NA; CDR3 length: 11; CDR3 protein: ASSGFPSYEQY
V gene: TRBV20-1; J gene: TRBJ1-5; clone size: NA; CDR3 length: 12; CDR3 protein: SARPPGHVQPQH
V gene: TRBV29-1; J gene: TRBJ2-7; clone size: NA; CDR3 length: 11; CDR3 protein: SAMDRGVYEQY
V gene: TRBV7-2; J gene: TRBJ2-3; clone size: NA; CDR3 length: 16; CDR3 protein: ASTSKGGAHLSSDTQY
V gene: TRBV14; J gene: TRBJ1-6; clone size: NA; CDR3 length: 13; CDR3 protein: ASSPLNGHNSPLH
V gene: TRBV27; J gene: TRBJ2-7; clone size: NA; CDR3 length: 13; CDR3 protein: ASSLAGKSSYEQY
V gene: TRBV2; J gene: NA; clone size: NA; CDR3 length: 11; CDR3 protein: ASAFGGRYEQY
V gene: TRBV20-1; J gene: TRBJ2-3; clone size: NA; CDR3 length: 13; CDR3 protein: SARGLVTGTDTQY